The 27 T cell receptor beta chains reported below all come from one sample, sequenced in a study of T-cell reconstitution after alpha-beta-depleted transplantation in children. This sample's TCRbeta library carried unique molecular identifier barcodes. MiXCR, run by TCRdb on the PCR reads, gives a single entry per CDR3 protein. Of nearly 350,000 distinct CDR3 sequences in the sample, under 20% were seen once. The sequences come from PBMCs, mostly from graft donor cells, collected 360 days after TCRalphabeta/CD19-depleted stem cell transplant. These receptors were taken from a male patient under 10 years old who had a stem cell transplant for acute lymphoblastic leukemia, so the T cells may come from the graft donor.

This clonotype was seen a handful of times. The chain recombines TRBV18 with TRBJ1-2; D remains ambiguous. Germline V gene lookup returns CDR1 KGHSH and CDR2 LQKENI. This CDR3 contains 15 residues. The V end was cut by 5 bases, the J end by 6 bases, with 19 bases between. The CDR3 region has the DNA TGTGCCAGCTCATTGGCGAGGGTATCCGGAGATGGCTACACCTTC. Translation: CASSLARVSGDGYTF.

This clonotype has more than one count but fewer than ten. The chain is built from TRBV7-2 and TRBJ2-7; D unresolved. The CDR3 is 15 residues long. V shed 2 bases and J shed 2 bases, with 13 bases lying between them. Germline V gives CDR1 SGHTA, CDR2 FQGNSA. This CDR3 reads CASSLMWPDPYEQYF. The CDR3 region has the DNA TGTGCCAGCAGCTTAATGTGGCCTGACCCCTACGAGCAGTACTTC.

This clonotype was counted only a few times. This rearrangement joins TRBV6-2 or TRBV6-3 to TRBJ2-5; 11 nucleotides agree with TRBD2. Germline CDR1 MNHEY, CDR2 SVGEGT. The length of the CDR3 is 20 residues. Trimming took 2 bases from V and 4 from J; bases not matched to a gene: 18. This CDR3 reads CASSYPAPLTSGELGETQYF. In DNA form, the CDR3 reads TGTGCCAGCAGTTACCCTGCGCCCTTGACTAGCGGGGAGCTCGGAGAGACCCAGTACTTC.

Written as DNA, the CDR3 is TGTGCCACCAGTACTAGCTTCCAAGAGACCCAGTACTTC. Its protein product is CATSTSFQETQYF. The genes are TRBV15 and TRBJ2-5, with D maybe TRBD2 (6 bases). Germline CDR1 and CDR2: LNHNV and YYDKDF (reference sequence). The CDR3 contains 13 residues. Trimming took 6 bases from V and 1 from J, leaving 9 bases between them.

This clonotype has ten or more counts. This rearrangement joins TRBV12-3 or TRBV12-4 to TRBJ2-3, with D possibly matching TRBD1 (6 bases). Trimming removed 5 bases at V and 3 bases at J, with 15 bases between. CDR3 size: 15 residues. The CDR3 region has the DNA TGTGCCAGCAGTCAAAGACAGGCCCCAACAGATACGCAGTATTTT. Protein product: CASSQRQAPTDTQYF.

This clonotype was seen at least ten times. The rearrangement links TRBV6-1 to TRBJ2-5; no firm D call. V gave up 1 base and J gave up 3 bases, with 6 bases separating them. Per germline, CDR1 MNHNS and CDR2 SASEGT. This CDR3 is built from 13 residues. This chain's CDR3 is CASSEDWEETQYF. DNA of the CDR3: TGTGCCAGCAGTGAAGACTGGGAAGAGACCCAGTACTTC.

The chain uses TRBV20-1 and TRBJ2-1, with D perhaps TRBD1 (6 bases). Trimming pared 3 bases from V and 4 bases from J, leaving 19 bases between. Germline V CDR1 and CDR2: DFQATT, SNEGSKA (reference sequence). The CDR3 is 16 amino acids. The CDR3 nucleotides read TGCAGTGCTAGGCGGCCCAGGGGATCCCTATACAATGAGCAGTTCTTC. This sequence encodes CSARRPRGSLYNEQFF.

The chain combines TRBV6-1 with TRBJ2-2; D not resolved. The CDR3 consists of 13 residues. Trimming pared 4 bases from V and 6 bases from J, leaving 9 bases between. Germline-derived CDR1 and CDR2 are MNHNS and SASEGT. The CDR3 DNA sequence: TGTGCCAGCAGTGTCAGGCACCCCGGGGAGCTGTTTTTT. Translation: CASSVRHPGELFF.

This clonotype was observed a handful of times. V gene TRBV28 combines with J gene TRBJ2-7, with TRBD1 identical over 8 bases. CDR1 and CDR2 from the germline V gene are MDHEN and SYDVKM. The CDR3 covers 15 residues. The V segment lost 1 base and the J segment 6 bases; nucleotides outside the gene matches: 8. CDR3 in amino acids: CASSLYAGGNPEQYF. DNA for the CDR3: TGTGCCAGCAGTTTATACGCAGGGGGCAATCCCGAGCAGTACTTC.

This clonotype was picked up a small number of times. This chain uses TRBV30 with TRBJ2-2; D unclear. This CDR3 contains 13 residues. The germline V gene encodes CDR1 GTSNPN and CDR2 SVGIG (reference sequence). With 4 bases removed from V and 8 bases from J, the gap between germline ends came to 14 bases. CDR3 nucleotides: TGTGCCTGGACCCGAATTGCGGCAGGGGAGCTGTTTTTT. Its translation is CAWTRIAAGELFF. Looking up the rest from reference TRBV30 and TRBJ2-2 gives the full variable domain: SQTIHQWPATLVQPVGSPLSLECTVEGTSNPNLYWYRQAAGRGLQLLFYSVGIGQISSEVPQNLSASRPQDRQFILSSKKLLLSDSGFYLCAWTRIAAGELFFGEGSRLTVL.

This clonotype was observed a few times. The chain recombines TRBV6-2 or TRBV6-3 with TRBJ2-7; perhaps D is TRBD1 or TRBD2 (5 bases each). Between the trimmed V and J ends, which lost 6 bases and 1 base, there was a span of 19 bases. This CDR3 region has 16 residues. Germline values: CDR1 MNHEY, CDR2 SVGEGT. The CDR3 DNA reads as TGTGCCAGCAGCCGAGGACGGGACGCTGCATCCTACGAGCAGTACTTC. The encoded protein is CASSRGRDAASYEQYF.

The table lists this clonotype with a few counts. The gene calls are TRBV12-3 or TRBV12-4 and TRBJ2-7, with 8 bases aligning to TRBD1. The CDR3 covers 14 residues. After removal of 3 bases from V and 2 bases from J, the junction contained 3 bases not matched to a gene. CDR3 coding DNA: TGTGCCAGCAGTTTGCAGGGGGCGGCCTACGAGCAGTACTTC. This gives the protein CASSLQGAAYEQYF.

The rearrangement links TRBV20-1 to TRBJ2-2; TRBD2 matches 8 bases. The germline V gene encodes CDR1 DFQATT and CDR2 SNEGSKA (reference sequence). V gave up 0 bases and J gave up 2 bases; unmatched junction bases: 5. The CDR3 is 16 amino acids. The CDR3 nucleotides read TGCAGTGCTAGAGATCTACTAGCGGAAAACACCGGGGAGCTGTTTTTT. This encodes CSARDLLAENTGELFF.

This clonotype was observed a handful of times. This chain connects TRBV12-3 or TRBV12-4 to TRBJ2-1; D gene uncertain. This CDR3 contains 15 residues. Deletions cut 5 bases from V and 0 bases from J, with 11 bases between. The CDR3 reads CASSRNPSSYNEQFF. The CDR3 region has the DNA TGTGCCAGCAGTAGGAACCCGAGCTCCTACAATGAGCAGTTCTTC.

The chain is built from TRBV5-6 and TRBJ2-7; D is undetermined. Germline V gives CDR1 SGHDT, CDR2 YYEEEE. This CDR3 is 14 amino acids long. V was shortened by 0 bases and J by 3 bases, with 10 bases between the two germline ends. CDR3 coding DNA: TGTGCCAGCAGCTTGGGGGCCAGGCTCTACGAGCAGTACTTC. Translation gives CASSLGARLYEQYF.

The gene calls are TRBV7-9 and TRBJ2-1; TRBD2 matches 9 bases. J was trimmed by 5 bases and V by 5 bases; bases with no gene match: 7. The CDR3 totals 15 residues. Looked up from germline, CDR1 is SEHNR and CDR2 is FQNEAQ (reference sequence). This chain's CDR3 is CASSISGRPHNEQFF. CDR3 DNA sequence: TGTGCCAGCAGCATTAGCGGGAGACCCCACAATGAGCAGTTCTTC.

The rearrangement joins TRBV7-9 to TRBJ2-5; 8 bases line up with TRBD1. Germline CDR1 is SEHNR and CDR2 is FQNEAQ (reference sequence). Losses at the gene ends were 2 bases for V and 3 bases for J; bases not matched to a gene: 5. The CDR3 contains 15 residues. In DNA, the CDR3 is TGTGCCAGCAGCTTACCTGAGACAGGGGAAGAGACCCAGTACTTC. Encoded protein: CASSLPETGEETQYF. The variable domain in full, with the rest retrieved from reference TRBV7-9 and TRBJ2-5, is DTGVSQNPRHKITKRGQNVTFRCDPISEHNRLYWYRQTLGQGPEFLTYFQNEAQLEKSRLLSDRFSAERPKGSFSTLEIQRTEQGDSAMYLCASSLPETGEETQYFGPGTRLLVL.

The V call is TRBV12-3 or TRBV12-4, the J call TRBJ1-2; 8 bases fit TRBD1. J gave up 4 bases and V 6 bases, and 10 bases lay outside the gene matches. This CDR3 is built from 15 residues. The CDR3 coding sequence is TGTGCCAGCAGGGGGACAGGAGATTTGGGCTATGGCTACACCTTC. It codes for CASRGTGDLGYGYTF.

This rearrangement joins TRBV7-9 to TRBJ2-5; the D is unclear. The V gene lost 1 base and the J gene lost 3 bases, with 12 bases spanning the gap. The CDR3 totals 15 residues. Germline values: CDR1 SEHNR, CDR2 FQNEAQ (reference sequence). In DNA, the CDR3 is TGTGCCAGCAGCTTAGTATTGGTAGGGAAAGAGACCCAGTACTTC. Encoded protein: CASSLVLVGKETQYF.

This clonotype showed up just a few times. The V call is TRBV4-2, the J call TRBJ2-2; perhaps TRBD1 as D (6 bases). Germline V CDR1 and CDR2: LGHNA, YNFKEQ. Trimming stripped 1 base from V and 7 bases from J, with 13 bases between. The CDR3 sequence is 15 residues long. The CDR3: CASSQGTGTGGELFF. CDR3 coding DNA: TGTGCCAGCAGCCAAGGAACAGGGACGGGCGGGGAGCTGTTTTTT.

This clonotype was picked up a small number of times. This sequence joins TRBV20-1 and TRBJ2-5, with D possibly matching TRBD2 (5 bases). The CDR3 has 14 amino acids. Germline CDR1 is DFQATT and CDR2 is SNEGSKA (reference sequence). V gave up 1 base and J gave up 4 bases, with 13 bases separating them. CDR3 coding DNA: TGCAGTGCTAGAGCTGGTTTGGGAGCAGAGACCCAGTACTTC. The encoded protein is CSARAGLGAETQYF.

This clonotype was detected a few times. The rearrangement links TRBV18 to TRBJ1-5; TRBD1 is a possible D gene (6 bases). The CDR3 contains 16 residues. The germline V gene has CDR1 KGHSH and CDR2 LQKENI. V shed 6 bases and J shed 0 bases, with 15 bases lying between them. The CDR3 nucleotides are TGTGCCAGCTCCCGACAGGTGATCGATAGCAATCAGCCCCAGCATTTT. Encoded protein: CASSRQVIDSNQPQHF.

This clonotype was counted a few times. The gene calls are TRBV25-1 and TRBJ2-1, with 7 bases identical to TRBD1. In germline, CDR1 is MGHDK, CDR2 SYGVNS. The V and J ends lost 4 bases and 2 bases, in that order; junction bases with no gene match: 5. This CDR3 spans 15 amino acids. Written as DNA, the CDR3 is TGTGCCAGCAGTGCGGGGCAGGGGGCCTACAATGAGCAGTTCTTC. This codes for CASSAGQGAYNEQFF.

This clonotype was counted a few times. The V gene is TRBV29-1, the J gene TRBJ2-3; 7 positions agree with TRBD1. Germline trimming cut 7 bases from V and 0 bases from J; bases unmatched to any gene: 7. There are 14 residues in the CDR3. CDR1 and CDR2 (germline): SQVTM, ANQGSEA. The chain's CDR3 is CSGGQPYSTDTQYF. The DNA of the CDR3 is TGCAGCGGGGGACAGCCGTACAGCACAGATACGCAGTATTTT.

At least ten counts were recorded for this clonotype. V and J are TRBV28 and TRBJ1-6, with unresolved D. V was clipped by 6 bases and J by 7 bases, with 16 bases between them. The CDR3 length is 15 residues. From germline, CDR1 is MDHEN and CDR2 SYDVKM. The CDR3 sequence is CASRPKLGANSPLHF. The DNA for the CDR3 is TGTGCCAGCAGACCTAAGCTGGGCGCCAATTCACCCCTCCACTTT.

This clonotype was detected only a few times. This chain uses TRBV7-2 with TRBJ2-5; D is uncertain. Deletions cut 2 bases from V and 5 bases from J, with 9 bases between. From germline, CDR1 is SGHTA and CDR2 FQGNSA. This CDR3 comprises 13 residues. Written as DNA, the CDR3 is TGTGCCAGCAGCTTATTGAGCGTGGAGACCCAGTACTTC. Encoded protein: CASSLLSVETQYF.

Only a few counts were recorded for this clonotype. The rearrangement joins TRBV15 to TRBJ2-3; D gene uncertain. This CDR3 contains 14 residues. Trimming pared 7 bases from V and 2 bases from J, leaving 13 bases between. Germline CDR1 and CDR2: LNHNV and YYDKDF (reference sequence). CDR3 sequence: CATKGRGYTDTQYF. The CDR3 DNA reads TGTGCCACCAAAGGGCGCGGATACACAGATACGCAGTATTTT. Complete variable domain (other parts from reference TRBV15 and TRBJ2-3): DAMVIQNPRYQVTQFGKPVTLSCSQTLNHNVMYWYQQKSSQAPKLLFHYYDKDFNNEADTPDNFQSRRPNTSFCFLDIRSPGLGDTAMYLCATKGRGYTDTQYFGPGTRLTVL.